These 12 T cell receptor beta chains were sequenced from one sample in a study of patients and donors after allogeneic stem cell transplantation. TCRdb independently ran MiXCR on the RT-PCR reads; one entry per CDR3 protein. The sample carries 45,000 to 65,000 distinct CDR3 sequences, about 14% recorded once. Sequenced: blood, either unsorted or a sorted T cell fraction (not recorded which). The receptor set was obtained from a human donor who was either an allogeneic HSCT recipient or a stem cell or donor lymphocyte infusion donor (not recorded which). It is not recorded whose cells these are; they may come from a transplant donor.

This clonotype was seen only a few times. J is TRBJ1-1 and V is TRBV5-1; the D gene is possibly TRBD1 (5 bases). Trimming pared 0 bases from V and 8 bases from J, leaving 23 bases between. The CDR3 loop spans 17 amino acids. CDR1 is SGHRS, CDR2 YFSETQ, per germline. Written as DNA, the CDR3 is TGCGCCAGCAGCTTGGCCCCCGGGGGGGGAAGCACTGAAGAAGCTTTCTTT. Translated, it gives CASSLAPGGGSTEEAFF.

The rearrangement joins TRBV7-2 to TRBJ2-5, with 8 bases that match TRBD2. Unmatched junction bases numbered 6, after V lost 2 bases and J lost 1 base. The CDR3 sequence is 16 residues long. CDR1 SGHTA and CDR2 FQGNSA come from the germline V gene. Here the CDR3 reads CASSLLAGPLQETQYF. The CDR3 DNA reads TGTGCCAGCAGCTTACTAGCGGGTCCACTCCAAGAGACCCAGTACTTC.

The table lists this clonotype with many counts. The chain has TRBV29-1 and TRBJ2-7; D uncertain. V lost 0 bases to trimming and J lost 4 bases, with 7 bases between them. This CDR3 contains 12 residues. Germline CDR1 SQVTM, CDR2 ANQGSEA. The CDR3 here is CSVEDRLYEQYF. CDR3 DNA sequence: TGCAGCGTTGAAGACAGGCTGTACGAGCAGTACTTC.

There are a few counts of this clonotype. The chain recombines TRBV29-1 with TRBJ2-1, with 9 nucleotides matching TRBD2. CDR1 and CDR2 from the germline V gene are SQVTM and ANQGSEA. V was clipped by 2 bases and J by 7 bases; unmatched bases: 12. The CDR3 contains 16 residues. CDR3 amino acids: CSVEQEASGRMNEQFF. The CDR3 DNA reads TGCAGCGTTGAACAGGAGGCCAGCGGGAGGATGAATGAGCAGTTCTTC.

The chain couples TRBV27 to TRBJ2-7; 10 bases are shared with TRBD2. Germline CDR1 is MNHEY and CDR2 is SMNVEV (reference sequence). This CDR3 region has 18 residues. After removal of 3 bases from V and 5 bases from J, the junction contained 16 bases not matched to a gene. The CDR3 spells CASSFSVGSSGRINEQYF. The CDR3 nucleotides read TGTGCCAGCAGTTTCTCCGTGGGGTCTAGCGGGAGAATCAACGAGCAGTACTTC.

The chain combines TRBV7-9 with TRBJ2-7, with TRBD1 as a possible D gene (6 bases). The V end was cut by 0 bases, the J end by 2 bases, with 20 bases between. CDR1 and CDR2 from the germline V gene are SEHNR and FQNEAQ (reference sequence). This CDR3 is 18 amino acids long. The CDR3 loop reads CASSLASFAGAETYEQYF. CDR3 sequence (DNA): TGTGCCAGCAGCTTAGCGTCTTTCGCAGGGGCCGAAACCTACGAGCAGTACTTC.

The genes are TRBV18 and TRBJ2-1; no clear D. The germline V gene encodes CDR1 KGHSH and CDR2 LQKENI. This CDR3 is 13 amino acids long. Trimming removed 3 bases at V and 5 bases at J, with 8 bases between. The CDR3 bases are TGTGCCAGCTCACCGGCGCTGCACAATGAGCAGTTCTTC. Its translation: CASSPALHNEQFF.

Only a few counts were recorded for this clonotype. The V call is TRBV6-5, the J call TRBJ2-3; D perhaps matches TRBD2 (5 bases). Trimming took 4 bases from V and 5 from J, leaving 22 bases between them. Germline CDR1 is MNHEY and CDR2 is SVGAGI. This CDR3 is built from 17 residues. The CDR3 here is CASSSTPQMYGRDTQYF. CDR3 in DNA: TGTGCCAGCAGTTCGACCCCTCAGATGTATGGGAGAGATACGCAGTATTTT.

V usage is TRBV6-5 and J usage is TRBJ2-1, with D possibly being TRBD1 (5 bases). The CDR3 totals 16 residues. Germline V gene sequence: CDR1 MNHEY, CDR2 SVGAGI. V gave up 2 bases and J gave up 4 bases, with 15 bases separating them. The CDR3 sequence: CASSYGAGEVYNEQFF. The CDR3 nucleotides read TGTGCCAGCAGTTACGGGGCAGGCGAAGTTTACAATGAGCAGTTCTTC.

This chain joins TRBV6-2 or TRBV6-3 and TRBJ2-5; the D gene is possibly TRBD2 (6 bases). Trimming left V 5 bases short and J 5 bases short, with 9 bases between. CDR3 length equals 12 residues. The V gene's germline CDR1 is MNHEY and CDR2 SVGEGT. As DNA, the CDR3 is TGTGCCAGCAGTCAGACTAGGGAGACCCAGTACTTC. The encoded protein is CASSQTRETQYF.

This clonotype was detected many times. V gene TRBV11-2 combines with J gene TRBJ1-1; D possibly corresponds to TRBD1 (6 bases). V was clipped by 6 bases and J by 0 bases, with 20 bases between them. The length of the CDR3 is 17 residues. Germline CDR1 is SGHAT and CDR2 is FQNNGV. The CDR3 is CASRPGGAGNMNTEAFF. The CDR3 DNA follows: TGTGCCAGCAGACCCGGGGGGGCAGGGAACATGAACACTGAAGCTTTCTTT.

The V gene is TRBV4-2, the J gene TRBJ2-1; a possible D gene is TRBD2 (6 bases). Germline CDR1 reads LGHNA; CDR2 reads YNFKEQ. Trimming left V 0 bases short and J 4 bases short, with 10 bases between. The CDR3 extends over 15 amino acids. The CDR3 here is CASSQDSGDYNEQFF. CDR3 in DNA: TGTGCCAGCAGCCAAGATAGCGGAGATTACAATGAGCAGTTCTTC.